These 20 T cell receptor beta chains were all obtained from the same sample, sequenced in a study of OX40 agonist ivuxolimab in advanced cancers. Clones were read by immunoSEQ multiplex PCR, and TCRdb kept only the in-frame ones, dropping some. The table shows 100,000 to 130,000 clones, with 85% to 95% occurring only once. This sample comprised CD4+ or CD8+ T cells sorted from blood, obtained in a trial of the OX40 agonist ivuxolimab. These receptors were obtained from an adult with an advanced solid tumor such as melanoma, head and neck, liver or kidney cancer.

The chain joins TRBV10-3 to TRBJ1-1, with a tentative D call TRBD1 (6 bases). This CDR3 region has 10 residues. In germline, CDR1 is ENHRY, CDR2 SYGVKD. Trimming pared 10 bases from V and 11 bases from J, leaving 14 bases between. The CDR3 DNA reads as TGTGCCACAGAGGGGGAGCGGGCTTTCTTT. Translated: CATEGERAFF.

V is TRBV7-2 and J is TRBJ1-6; D gene ambiguous. Germline loops: CDR1 SGHTA, CDR2 FQGNSA. V was cut by 4 bases and J by 5 bases, with 6 bases left in between. The CDR3 extends over 13 amino acids. The CDR3 region has the DNA TGTGCCAGCAGCTCGGTCGATAATTCACCCCTCCACTTT. Protein: CASSSVDNSPLHF.

The chain employs TRBV18 and TRBJ2-5, with D uncertain. The CDR3 totals 13 residues. Trimming pared 3 bases from V and 2 bases from J, leaving 7 bases between. Germline V gene data show CDR1 as KGHSH and CDR2 as LQKENI. The DNA of the CDR3 is TGTGCCAGCTCACCTTCTAGGCAAGAGACCCAGTACTTC. It encodes CASSPSRQETQYF.

This clone is a singleton in its sample. In nucleotides, the CDR3 is TGTGCCACCAGCAACAGGGGGGGGACTGAAGCTTTCTTT. It is translated as CATSNRGGTEAFF. The genes are TRBV15 and TRBJ1-1; the match to TRBD1 covers 8 bases. Trimming took 4 bases from V and 5 from J; bases not matched to a gene: 3. CDR1 and CDR2 (germline): LNHNV, YYDKDF (reference sequence). The CDR3 is 13 amino acids.

The rearrangement uses TRBV10-1 and TRBJ2-7, with 7 positions matching TRBD2. Germline V gives CDR1 WNHNN, CDR2 SYGVQD (reference sequence). The V gene end was trimmed by 8 bases and the J gene end by 3 bases; junction bases not matched to a gene: 1. The CDR3 consists of 11 residues. CDR3 coding DNA: TGCGCCAGCGGGACTAACTACGAGCAGTACTTC. Amino acid sequence: CASGTNYEQYF.

The CDR3: CASSPVSTDTQYF. The DNA for the CDR3 is TGTGCCAGCAGCCCCGTATCCACAGATACGCAGTATTTT. The V call is TRBV9, the J call TRBJ2-3, with no clear D. CDR1 is SGDLS, CDR2 YYNGEE, per germline. This CDR3 has 13 residues. Trimming left V 4 bases short and J 2 bases short, with 8 bases between.

This sequence joins TRBV5-1 and TRBJ2-3; D not certain. Germline CDR1 is SGHRS and CDR2 is YFSETQ. This CDR3 is built from 12 residues. V lost 3 bases to trimming and J lost 5 bases, with 7 bases between them. The CDR3 DNA is TGCGCCAGCAGCTCCCAGGAAGATACGCAGTATTTT. Its translation: CASSSQEDTQYF.

The rearrangement uses TRBV6-1 and TRBJ2-3, with 7 bases lining up with TRBD1. Per germline, CDR1 MNHNS and CDR2 SASEGT. This CDR3 comprises 16 residues. V lost 4 bases, J lost 0 bases, and 7 bases stayed unmatched. The DNA for the CDR3 is TGTGCCAGCAGTGTAATGTGGGGACAGAGCACAGATACGCAGTATTTT. Amino acids: CASSVMWGQSTDTQYF.

V usage is TRBV27 and J usage is TRBJ2-1; no firm D call. The ends were cut back, 2 bases at V and 4 bases at J, with 12 bases in the middle. CDR1 and CDR2 from the germline V gene are MNHEY and SMNVEV (reference sequence). This CDR3 is built from 15 residues. The CDR3 sequence: CASSLLVGVYNEQFF. For the CDR3, the DNA is TGTGCCAGCAGTTTACTAGTCGGAGTTTACAATGAGCAGTTCTTC.

The chain joins TRBV18 to TRBJ1-5; tentative D call: TRBD1 (5 bases). The CDR3 loop spans 16 amino acids. CDR1 and CDR2 from the germline V gene are KGHSH and LQKENI. Trimming removed 4 bases at V and 0 bases at J, with 13 bases between. DNA for the CDR3: TGTGCCAGCTCACATTCTGGACACCCTAGCAATCAGCCCCAGCATTTT. It translates to CASSHSGHPSNQPQHF.

The sample holds one count of this clone. The chain employs TRBV5-1 and TRBJ1-4; 8 bases agree with TRBD1. The V segment lost 2 bases and the J segment 7 bases; nucleotides outside the gene matches: 4. CDR3 length: 14 residues. Germline CDR1 and CDR2: SGHRS and YFSETQ. For the CDR3, the DNA is TGCGCCAGCAGCTTAGGACAGGGTGGTGAAAAACTGTTTTTT. Amino acid sequence: CASSLGQGGEKLFF.

The chain links TRBV19 to TRBJ2-7, with 12 bases lining up with TRBD1. The CDR3 loop spans 13 amino acids. Germline V lookup: CDR1 LNHDA, CDR2 SQIVND (reference sequence). Here the CDR3 reads CAASGTGGAEQYF. The DNA of the CDR3 is TGTGCTGCATCCGGGACAGGGGGCGCCGAGCAGTACTTC.

The chain is built from TRBV2 and TRBJ2-7; D possibly corresponds to TRBD2 (6 bases). V shed 5 bases and J shed 5 bases, with 16 bases lying between them. This CDR3 is 14 amino acids long. Germline CDR1 reads SNHLY; CDR2 reads FYNNEI. CDR3 sequence: CASSFYWGTDEQYF. CDR3 DNA: TGTGCCAGCAGTTTCTACTGGGGGACTGACGAGCAGTACTTC.

The chain recombines TRBV11-2 with TRBJ2-2; TRBD2 aligns across 16 bases. CDR1 and CDR2 from the germline V gene are SGHAT and FQNNGV. The CDR3 loop spans 18 amino acids. The J segment lost 3 bases and the V segment lost 8 bases, leaving 9 bases of the junction unmatched. The CDR3 DNA reads as TGTGCCAGCTGGGGGACTAGCGGGAGGGGCGCGGACACCGGGGAGCTGTTTTTT. Encoded protein: CASWGTSGRGADTGELFF.

The rearrangement uses TRBV5-1 and TRBJ2-1; the match to TRBD1 covers 8 bases. The CDR3 is made up of 17 amino acids. V shed 3 bases, J shed 0 bases, and the junction held 8 bases outside the gene matches. Germline V CDR1 and CDR2: SGHRS, YFSETQ. CDR3: CASSSGQGESSYNEQFF. In DNA, the CDR3 is TGCGCCAGCAGCTCAGGACAGGGAGAGAGCTCCTACAATGAGCAGTTCTTC.

The V and J genes are TRBV30 and TRBJ1-1; perhaps TRBD1 as D (6 bases). Trimming took off 2 bases at V and 4 bases at J, with 11 bases between the two ends. There are 13 residues in the CDR3. Germline-derived CDR1 and CDR2 are GTSNPN and SVGIG (reference sequence). The CDR3 here is CAWSLEGGTEAFF. The CDR3 DNA follows: TGTGCCTGGAGTCTAGAGGGGGGCACTGAAGCTTTCTTT.

Comments on this clone: The sample has other DNA sequences that encode this CDR3 too. The chain links TRBV5-1 to TRBJ2-2, with D unclear. The germline V gene encodes CDR1 SGHRS and CDR2 YFSETQ. V was shortened by 0 bases and J by 1 base, with 4 bases between the two germline ends. CDR3 length equals 14 residues. The CDR3 spells CASSLVLNTGELFF. DNA of the CDR3: TGCGCCAGCAGCTTGGTGCTGAACACCGGGGAGCTGTTTTTT. The whole variable domain, filled in from reference TRBV5-1 and TRBJ2-2, reads KAGVTQTPRYLIKTRGQQVTLSCSPISGHRSVSWYQQTPGQGLQFLFEYFSETQRNKGNFPGRFSGRQFSNSRSEMNVSTLELGDSALYLCASSLVLNTGELFFGEGSRLTVL.

This chain connects TRBV30 to TRBJ2-1; 7 bases are a match to TRBD1. This CDR3 is built from 13 residues. Unmatched junction bases numbered 5, after V lost 2 bases and J lost 7 bases. Per germline, CDR1 GTSNPN and CDR2 SVGIG (reference sequence). CDR3 residues: CAWSSTQGNEQFF. The CDR3 DNA is TGTGCCTGGAGTTCCACACAGGGGAATGAGCAGTTCTTC.

The rearrangement joins TRBV6-5 to TRBJ2-1; TRBD2 matches at 10 bases. CDR3 length equals 15 residues. The V gene's germline CDR1 is MNHEY and CDR2 SVGAGI. Losses at the gene ends were 5 bases for V and 6 bases for J; bases not matched to a gene: 7. CDR3 sequence (DNA): TGTGCCAGCAGTCGACTAGCGGGTTATAGCAATGAGCAGTTCTTC. Translated, it gives CASSRLAGYSNEQFF.

The chain uses TRBV21-1 and TRBJ2-7; the table's D call, TRBD1, was not checked against the DNA. TRBV21-1 has pseudogene status. CDR3 length: 16 amino acids. DNA of the CDR3: TGTGCCAGCAGCATAAATACGGGACAGGGCTTCTACGAGCAGTACTTC. It translates to CASSINTGQGFYEQYF.